The source of this T cell receptor beta chain is a study of blood T cell repertoires in COVID-19. This table comes from immunoSEQ multiplex PCR, and its TCRdb copy is limited to in-frame clones, with some not included. The data hold about 440,000 clones, with approximately 88% observed a single time. The TCR sequence derives from a woman aged 50 to 65 with COVID-19, enrolled during active disease. Sequenced material: peripheral blood.

The CDR3 region has the DNA TGTGCCACTCGACTTATCCCCGGGGAGCTGTTTTTT. This codes for CATRLIPGELFF. The chain employs TRBV19 and TRBJ2-2; no reliable D call. The V and J ends lost 10 bases and 6 bases respectively, with 12 bases between them. From germline, CDR1 is LNHDA and CDR2 SQIVND (reference sequence). The CDR3 is 12 residues long.